These 11 T cell receptor beta chains were sequenced from one sample in a study of vaccination effects on CD4 cells after COVID-19. Antigens for these TCRs are unknown. ViraFEST expansion of antigen-specific CD4+ T cells with viral peptide pools preceded sequencing. Cells that had been cultured for approximately ten days were the source of isolated CD4+ T cells. Testing of the vaccine recipients showed negative nucleocapsid antibodies and no prior SARS-CoV-2 infection. Sequenced by immunoSEQ multiplex PCR; TCRdb stores in-frame clones only, minus some. The sample lists around 71,000 clones, roughly three quarters occurring once. Here the sequenced sample was CD4+ T cells from PBMCs cultured with HCoV-OC43 spike peptides, taken before COVID-19 vaccination. The subset here: HCoV-OC43 spike overlapping peptide pool stimulation. The source is a human donor who received a COVID-19 vaccine.

This chain links TRBV19 with TRBJ1-2; possibly TRBD1 for D (6 bases). CDR3 size: 14 residues. Germline loops: CDR1 LNHDA, CDR2 SQIVND (reference sequence). Trimming took 3 bases from V and 2 from J, leaving 10 bases between them. CDR3 sequence: CASSIWQGNYGYTF. For the CDR3, the DNA is TGTGCCAGTAGTATTTGGCAGGGGAACTATGGCTACACCTTC. Filled out from reference TRBV19 and TRBJ1-2, the complete variable domain reads DGGITQSPKYLFRKEGQNVTLSCEQNLNHDAMYWYRQDPGQGLRLIYYSQIVNDFQKGDIAEGYSVSREKKESFPLTVTSAQKNPTAFYLCASSIWQGNYGYTFGSGTRLTVV.

The sample holds a few counts of this clone. This chain links TRBV6-1 with TRBJ2-1; 9 bases are shared with TRBD2. Trimming cost V 2 bases and J 4 bases; bases outside gene matches: 3. The CDR3 runs to 15 residues. Germline CDR1 is MNHNS and CDR2 is SASEGT. CDR3 residues: CASSELRGGYNEQFF. The CDR3 region has the DNA TGTGCCAGCAGTGAATTGCGGGGGGGTTACAATGAGCAGTTCTTC.

The chain employs TRBV5-4 and TRBJ1-2, with TRBD1 as a possible D gene (5 bases). V lost 0 bases to trimming and J lost 1 base, with 19 bases between them. The CDR3 is 18 residues long. Germline V gene sequence: CDR1 SGHNT, CDR2 YYREEE (reference sequence). This CDR3 reads CASSLDGGVVVGNYGYTF. CDR3 coding DNA: TGTGCCAGCAGCTTGGATGGAGGGGTGGTAGTCGGTAACTATGGCTACACCTTC.

This chain uses TRBV19 with TRBJ1-5, with D possibly TRBD1 on 5 matching bases. Germline V gives CDR1 LNHDA, CDR2 SQIVND (reference sequence). The CDR3 extends over 15 amino acids. V was trimmed by 1 base and J by 5 bases, leaving 12 bases between them. CDR3 nucleotides: TGTGCCAGTAGTATAGGCGGCGGGGGGGATCAGCCCCAGCATTTT. Residues: CASSIGGGGDQPQHF.

The CDR3 loop is CASSQGQGREQFF. In nucleotides, the CDR3 is TGTGCCAGCAGCCAAGGACAGGGACGGGAGCAGTTCTTC. The V gene is TRBV7-2, the J gene TRBJ2-1, with TRBD1 identical over 8 bases. J gave up 10 bases and V 5 bases, and 7 bases lay outside the gene matches. The CDR3 is 13 amino acids. Germline CDR1 is SGHTA and CDR2 is FQGNSA.

The V and J genes are TRBV30 and TRBJ1-2, with TRBD1 as a possible D gene (5 bases). Trimming took 3 bases from V and 2 from J, leaving 10 bases between them. The CDR3 contains 13 residues. In germline, CDR1 is GTSNPN, CDR2 SVGIG (reference sequence). CDR3 nucleotides: TGTGCCTGGAGCCGGGGACGGAACTATGGCTACACCTTC. The encoded protein is CAWSRGRNYGYTF.

V and J are TRBV5-1 and TRBJ2-3; D unclear. The CDR3 contains 16 residues. Trimming removed 3 bases from V and 2 bases from J, with 16 bases in between. CDR1 is SGHRS, CDR2 YFSETQ, per germline. This CDR3 is CASSSVPLSNTDTQYF. CDR3 nucleotide sequence: TGCGCCAGCAGCTCTGTTCCATTATCGAACACAGATACGCAGTATTTT.

The rearrangement joins TRBV12-3 or TRBV12-4 to TRBJ1-1; D may be TRBD1 (5 bases). Trimming removed 8 bases from V and 1 base from J, with 11 bases in between. This CDR3 contains 13 residues. CDR3: CASRVGPNTEAFF. The CDR3, as DNA: TGTGCCAGCCGTGTGGGACCGAACACTGAAGCTTTCTTT.

This clone was observed a few times. V is TRBV7-9 and J is TRBJ1-5; the match to TRBD1 covers 10 bases. CDR3 length equals 15 residues. V lost 1 base and J lost 6; bases outside the gene matches: 3. Germline V CDR1 and CDR2: SEHNR, FQNEAQ (reference sequence). The CDR3 nucleotides read TGTGCCAGCAGCTTAGGCGGGACAGGGGTTCAGCCCCAGCATTTT. Its translation: CASSLGGTGVQPQHF.

This rearrangement joins TRBV18 to TRBJ2-3; 9 bases line up with TRBD1. Germline loops: CDR1 KGHSH, CDR2 LQKENI. V lost 2 bases, J lost 6 bases, and 9 bases stayed unmatched. There are 16 residues in the CDR3. DNA of the CDR3: TGTGCCAGCTCACCATTTTTACAGGGGGCAAGGGATACGCAGTATTTT. Protein sequence: CASSPFLQGARDTQYF.

The chain links TRBV6-6 to TRBJ1-1; D not resolved. V was pared by 2 bases and J by 0 bases, with 10 bases between. The CDR3 covers 15 residues. Germline V gene sequence: CDR1 MNHNY, CDR2 SVGAGI (reference sequence). CDR3 nucleotide sequence: TGTGCCAGCAGTTACGATACAGAGATGAACACTGAAGCTTTCTTT. Translated, it gives CASSYDTEMNTEAFF.